Following are 6 T cell receptor beta chains from one sample sequenced in a study of tumor-infiltrating lymphocytes in primary liver carcinoma. Reverse transcription of around 500 ng total RNA with a constant-region primer produced TCR beta cDNA. Three nested multiplex PCR rounds of slightly modified ARM-PCR generated TCR beta libraries. Researchers ran the first two PCR rounds for ten to eleven cycles each with TRBV1-TRBV30 forward primers and a C-beta reverse primer. TCRdb passed the multiplex PCR reads through MiXCR, listing each CDR3 protein once. The sample yields roughly 120,000 distinct CDR3 sequences, approximately 70% seen once. From about 19-30 mg of unsorted bulk tissue, DNA and RNA were co-extracted together. Material for sequencing was liver tumor tissue from sampling region 1. Subset here: tumor region T1, superior pole. The receptor source for this set is a woman aged 60-75 years with primary liver carcinoma and hepatitis B virus infection.

As concerns this clonotype: The junction and the germline gene differ at one end; a read error may be behind it. The rearrangement joins TRBV11-3 to TRBJ2-7; D is undetermined. Germline V gene sequence: CDR1 SGHNT, CDR2 YENEEA. This CDR3 is 16 amino acids long. CDR3 nucleotides: TGCGCCAGCAGCTTAGAAAAGGGTGGCGGATCCTACGAGCAGCACTTC. It yields the protein CASSLEKGGGSYEQHF.

Concerning this clonotype itself: Possible read error: a much larger clone is one base away. This chain links TRBV4-2 with TRBJ2-3; the D is unclear. Between the trimmed V and J ends, which lost 1 base and 3 bases, there was a span of 20 bases. Germline lookup yields CDR1 LGHNA and CDR2 YNFKEQ. The CDR3 is 18 residues long. The CDR3 is CASSQVAPKRGRTDTQYF. The CDR3, as DNA: TGTGCCAGCAGCCAAGTGGCCCCTAAGAGAGGAAGGACAGATACGCAGTATTTT.

This clonotype has a count of ten or more. This chain connects TRBV6-1 to TRBJ1-2, with D perhaps TRBD1 (5 bases). Germline CDR1 and CDR2: MNHNS and SASEGT. The CDR3 has 15 amino acids. Trimming pared 2 bases from V and 5 bases from J, leaving 15 bases between. Here the CDR3 DNA reads TGTGCCAGCAGTGAAATCAGGGTTGTTAGATATGGCTACACCTTC. Translation gives CASSEIRVVRYGYTF.

For this clonotype: One end of the junction is discordant with germline, which a read error may explain. The chain is built from TRBV11-3 and TRBJ2-5; 7 bases are a match to TRBD2. The CDR3 extends over 13 amino acids. CDR1 and CDR2 (germline): SGHNT, YENEEA. The CDR3 reads CACSGGSQETQYF. CDR3 bases: TGTGCCTGCAGTGGCGGGAGCCAAGAGACCCAGTACTTC.

This clonotype was observed a handful of times. This may arise from a read error, as a much more abundant clone is one base away. The gene calls are TRBV2 and TRBJ2-1, with TRBD2 matching 13 bases. CDR1 is SNHLY and CDR2 is FYNNEI in the germline V gene. V gave up 3 bases and J gave up 9 bases; unmatched junction bases: 8. This CDR3 is 16 amino acids long. CDR3 region: CASSDWTSGGGSEQFF. For the CDR3, the DNA is TGTGCCAGCAGTGATTGGACTAGCGGGGGCGGGAGTGAGCAGTTCTTC.

This clonotype was observed a few times. The genes are TRBV7-3 and TRBJ2-6, with D possibly being TRBD2 (5 bases). Germline CDR1 and CDR2: SGHTA and FQGTGA. The CDR3 loop spans 16 amino acids. Trimming took 4 bases from V and 0 from J, leaving 10 bases between them. CDR3 protein: CASSWTGLSGANVLTF. The CDR3 bases are TGTGCCAGCAGCTGGACTGGCCTCTCTGGGGCCAACGTCCTGACTTTC.